The 26 T cell receptor beta chains below come from one sample, sequenced in a study of blood T cell repertoires in COVID-19 (dated by TCRdb to about 2020). Libraries were constructed by the immunoSEQ multiplex PCR assay. Here the immuneACCESS table is served through TCRdb, limited to in-frame sequences with V and J called. Missing clones are a known gap in these copies; in checked studies unresolved V genes cover under half, and the rest lacks a known reason. The sample has 110,000 to 150,000 clones on record, 80% to 90% of them singletons. The top ten hold 2.5% to 3.5% of the sample. What was sequenced was peripheral blood. These receptors all stem from a woman in her fifties or sixties with active COVID-19.

The chain carries TRBV9 and TRBJ2-2; TRBD2 might be the D (5 bases). Per the germline V gene, CDR1 is SGDLS and CDR2 is YYNGEE. This CDR3 region has 17 residues. Trimming removed 1 base from V and 3 bases from J, with 16 bases in between. Here the CDR3 reads CASSVPSTIVDTGELFF. CDR3 sequence (DNA): TGTGCCAGCAGCGTACCCTCGACTATAGTCGACACCGGGGAGCTGTTTTTT.

The chain couples TRBV24-1 to TRBJ1-5, with a weak D call TRBD1 (5 bases). Trimming shortened V by 2 bases and J by 6 bases, and 13 bases separated the two germline ends. The CDR3 extends over 15 amino acids. Per germline, CDR1 KGHDR and CDR2 SFDVKD. The DNA of the CDR3 is TGTGCCACCAGTGATTCTCACAGGCCTGGTCAGCCCCAGCATTTT. This sequence encodes CATSDSHRPGQPQHF.

The chain joins TRBV11-2 to TRBJ2-1; tentative D call: TRBD2 (5 bases). The CDR3 is 14 amino acids. CDR1 is SGHAT and CDR2 is FQNNGV in the germline V gene. Trimming shortened V by 2 bases and J by 9 bases, and 14 bases separated the two germline ends. The DNA of the CDR3 is TGTGCCAGCAGCTTACTGCTAGCCGGGATTGAGCAGTTCTTC. Protein product: CASSLLLAGIEQFF.

The gene calls are TRBV7-2 and TRBJ2-1; 11 positions match TRBD2. The ends lost 5 bases at V and 9 bases at J; junction bases unmatched: 12. The CDR3 runs to 16 residues. Germline V gives CDR1 SGHTA, CDR2 FQGNSA. This CDR3 is CASSPGVAGGSIEQFF. The CDR3 coding sequence is TGTGCCAGCAGCCCCGGGGTAGCGGGAGGGTCAATTGAGCAGTTCTTC.

This chain links TRBV5-1 with TRBJ1-3; D call uncertain. With 3 bases removed from V and 4 bases from J, the gap between germline ends came to 17 bases. CDR1 is SGHRS, CDR2 YFSETQ, per germline. The CDR3 covers 16 residues. The CDR3 nucleotides read TGCGCCAGCAGCTCCGATATTTCGAGTGTAGGAAACACCATATATTTT. Translating gives CASSSDISSVGNTIYF.

V gene TRBV7-9 combines with J gene TRBJ1-4; 7 nucleotides agree with TRBD1. With V trimmed by 1 base and J by 3 bases, 5 bases remained unmatched. Per germline, CDR1 SEHNR and CDR2 FQNEAQ (reference sequence). The CDR3 is 16 residues long. The CDR3 region is CASSLGDRRSNEKLFF. The CDR3 nucleotides are TGTGCCAGCAGCTTAGGGGACAGACGATCTAATGAAAAACTGTTTTTT.

The chain employs TRBV9 and TRBJ1-3, with D possibly matching TRBD1 (5 bases). The germline CDR1 and CDR2 sequences are SGDLS and YYNGEE. Trimming left V 2 bases short and J 0 bases short, with 24 bases between. CDR3 size: 20 residues. CDR3 DNA sequence: TGTGCCAGCAGCGTGGGGGGACGGTCTAGAAAATCCGGCTCTGGAAACACCATATATTTT. This sequence encodes CASSVGGRSRKSGSGNTIYF.

The chain combines TRBV7-9 with TRBJ2-1; possibly TRBD1 for D (5 bases). With 6 bases removed from V and 10 bases from J, the gap between germline ends came to 22 bases. The CDR3 has 15 residues. Germline assignment: CDR1 SEHNR and CDR2 FQNEAQ (reference sequence). The CDR3 is CASSKRWGEIEEQFF. For the CDR3, the DNA is TGTGCCAGCAGTAAACGCTGGGGCGAGATAGAGGAGCAGTTCTTC.

The chain joins TRBV5-6 to TRBJ2-1; D is undetermined. Trimming left V 4 bases short and J 1 base short, with 6 bases between. There are 13 residues in the CDR3. CDR1 is SGHDT and CDR2 is YYEEEE in the germline V gene. The CDR3 coding sequence is TGTGCCAGCAGCCGGAGATCCTACAATGAGCAGTTCTTC. Protein product: CASSRRSYNEQFF. Together with reference TRBV5-6 and TRBJ2-1, the CDR3 gives the full variable domain: DAGVTQSPTHLIKTRGQQVTLRCSPKSGHDTVSWYQQALGQGPQFIFQYYEEEERQRGNFPDRFSGHQFPNYSSELNVNALLLGDSALYLCASSRRSYNEQFFGPGTRLTVL.

The chain employs TRBV5-4 and TRBJ2-1, with D perhaps TRBD1 (6 bases). V lost 3 bases to trimming and J lost 5 bases, with 15 bases between them. CDR3 length: 15 residues. Germline values: CDR1 SGHNT, CDR2 YYREEE (reference sequence). The CDR3: CASSYRERRHNEQFF. The CDR3 bases are TGTGCCAGCAGCTACAGGGAAAGGCGGCACAATGAGCAGTTCTTC.

The rearrangement joins TRBV28 to TRBJ1-1, with D possibly TRBD1 on 5 matching bases. Germline V CDR1 and CDR2: MDHEN, SYDVKM. V shed 6 bases and J shed 2 bases, with 13 bases lying between them. The CDR3 has 14 residues. The CDR3 coding sequence is TGTGCCAGCAGCTTCGGGGCGGGAAACACTGAAGCTTTCTTT. Its protein is CASSFGAGNTEAFF.

The chain has TRBV7-3 and TRBJ1-1, with no clear D. The CDR3 has 13 amino acids. The germline gives CDR1 SGHTA, CDR2 FQGTGA. Deletions cut 4 bases from V and 1 base from J, with 7 bases between. This CDR3 reads CASSSTGNTEAFF. CDR3 coding DNA: TGTGCCAGCAGCTCTACGGGGAACACTGAAGCTTTCTTT.

Regarding this clone: This likely comes from a read error, as the CDR3 has no conserved phenylalanine or tryptophan at its end. No DNA is shown, since the ends of the CDR3 on it are uncertain; the CDR3 is the one TCRdb lists. The V call is TRBV28, the J call TRBJ2-7; TRBD2 is the table's D call and was not checked against the DNA. From germline, CDR1 is MDHEN and CDR2 SYDVKM. Ends included, the CDR3 has 16 residues. The CDR3 reads CASSPDSTSGRALEVD.

The genes are TRBV7-2 and TRBJ2-2, with D possibly TRBD2 on 6 matching bases. V shed 3 bases and J shed 7 bases, with 15 bases lying between them. Germline V gene lookup returns CDR1 SGHTA and CDR2 FQGNSA. The CDR3 totals 15 residues. CDR3 nucleotide sequence: TGTGCCAGCAGCTTCCCGGGACCCGGGGGCGGGGAGCTGTTTTTT. Translating gives CASSFPGPGGGELFF.

This clone was found a few times. The genes are TRBV19 and TRBJ1-4; 9 bases are a match to TRBD1. The CDR3 extends over 13 amino acids. Trimming at V came to 8 bases and at J to 6 bases, leaving 4 bases not matched to a gene. CDR1 and CDR2 from the germline V gene are LNHDA and SQIVND (reference sequence). CDR3 sequence (DNA): TGTGCCAGTCGGGGGACAGGGTATGAAAAACTGTTTTTT. Translated: CASRGTGYEKLFF.

This chain connects TRBV6-2 or TRBV6-3 to TRBJ2-5, with D possibly TRBD1 on 8 matching bases. There are 15 residues in the CDR3. The germline V gene encodes CDR1 MNHEY and CDR2 SVGEGT. The germline V and J ends were trimmed by 2 bases and 5 bases, with 15 bases remaining between them. The CDR3 here is CASSYTGGVTETQYF. CDR3 sequence (DNA): TGTGCCAGCAGTTACACAGGGGGGGTTACGGAGACCCAGTACTTC.

This chain connects TRBV29-1 to TRBJ2-3; 11 nucleotides align to TRBD2. The germline gives CDR1 SQVTM, CDR2 ANQGSEA. The CDR3 spans 15 residues. V trimming: 6 bases; J trimming: 5 bases; junction bases outside the gene matches: 10. Here the CDR3 reads CSVDILSGRGDTQYF. The CDR3, as DNA: TGCAGCGTCGACATACTTAGCGGGAGGGGAGATACGCAGTATTTT.

CDR3 sequence (DNA): TGTGCCAGCAGTGAAGCAGCAGGATACTACTATGGCTACACCTTC. This sequence encodes CASSEAAGYYYGYTF. J is TRBJ1-2 and V is TRBV6-1; no clear D. The germline V gene encodes CDR1 MNHNS and CDR2 SASEGT. CDR3 length equals 15 residues. Trimming took 0 bases from V and 3 from J, leaving 11 bases between them.

The chain has TRBV19 and TRBJ1-3; D remains unclear. The CDR3 extends over 19 amino acids. The ends were cut back, 5 bases at V and 1 base at J, with 24 bases in the middle. Germline V gene lookup returns CDR1 LNHDA and CDR2 SQIVND (reference sequence). The CDR3 DNA is TGTGCCAGTAGTCATGGGCCGGTTCGGAGGGCAACGTCTGGAAACACCATATATTTT. Translation: CASSHGPVRRATSGNTIYF.

The chain uses TRBV14 and TRBJ1-3; D is undetermined. This CDR3 has 13 amino acids. CDR1 and CDR2 (germline): SGHDN, FVKESK. V gave up 3 bases and J gave up 3 bases, with 6 bases separating them. The CDR3 region has the DNA TGTGCCAGCAGCCAGAACAGTGGAAACACCATATATTTT. Protein product: CASSQNSGNTIYF.

CDR3 loop: CASSYRGRTEKEKLFF. The CDR3 nucleotides read TGTGCCAGCAGTTACAGGGGGCGAACGGAAAAAGAAAAACTGTTTTTT. This chain uses TRBV28 with TRBJ1-4, with 9 bases lining up with TRBD1. The length of the CDR3 is 16 residues. J was trimmed by 8 bases and V by 4 bases; bases with no gene match: 11. Germline V gene data show CDR1 as MDHEN and CDR2 as SYDVKM.

The chain couples TRBV4-1 to TRBJ1-5, with D tentatively TRBD1 (5 bases). This CDR3 comprises 15 residues. V lost 5 bases and J lost 1, with 12 bases in between. The germline gives CDR1 MGHRA, CDR2 YSYEKL. The CDR3 loop is CASSSWGGSNQPQHF. Here the CDR3 DNA reads TGCGCCAGCAGCAGCTGGGGGGGGAGCAATCAGCCCCAGCATTTT.

This clone was recorded a few times. The chain combines TRBV20-1 with TRBJ1-5; TRBD1 matches at 7 bases. The CDR3 is made up of 17 amino acids. Looked up from germline, CDR1 is DFQATT and CDR2 is SNEGSKA (reference sequence). The V gene end was trimmed by 3 bases and the J gene end by 0 bases; junction bases not matched to a gene: 11. CDR3 in DNA: TGCAGTGCTAGTGGGACAGATGCTCCATATAGCAATCAGCCCCAGCATTTT. Its translation: CSASGTDAPYSNQPQHF.

In its sample, this clone was seen once. The gene calls are TRBV7-9 and TRBJ2-2; 10 nucleotides align to TRBD2. This CDR3 contains 17 residues. The germline CDR1 and CDR2 sequences are SEHNR and FQNEAQ (reference sequence). With 4 bases clipped from V and 6 bases from J, the junction kept 11 bases outside the gene matches. This chain's CDR3 is CASSSPIAGGGPGELFF. As DNA, the CDR3 is TGTGCCAGCAGCTCCCCCATAGCGGGAGGAGGACCCGGGGAGCTGTTTTTT.

The V and J genes are TRBV25-1 and TRBJ1-5; TRBD1 agrees at 7 bases. There are 13 residues in the CDR3. The V segment lost 6 bases and the J segment 2 bases; nucleotides outside the gene matches: 1. Germline lookup yields CDR1 MGHDK and CDR2 SYGVNS. This CDR3 is CASRGQGNQPQHF. CDR3 DNA: TGTGCCAGCAGAGGACAGGGCAATCAGCCCCAGCATTTT.

This clone turned up a few times. V and J are TRBV28 and TRBJ1-5; D gene ambiguous. From germline, CDR1 is MDHEN and CDR2 SYDVKM. Trimming took 4 bases from V and 7 from J, leaving 14 bases between them. The CDR3 is made up of 14 amino acids. As DNA, the CDR3 is TGTGCCAGCAGTTCCGTAAGAGGGAGGCAGCCCCAGCATTTT. It yields the protein CASSSVRGRQPQHF.